This T cell receptor (beta chain) is drawn from a study of T cells after posttransplantation cyclophosphamide. General study points: Later blood repertoires were often dominated by clones from the donor CD8+ memory compartment. Recipient CMV seropositivity and CMV reactivation strongly tracked TRB clonality.

This clone was recorded only once. As yet, its antigen is unknown. Sequencing used immunoSEQ multiplex PCR; TCRdb keeps in-frame clones, though not all of them. This table has some 15,000 clones, more than 60% appearing once. Busulfan-fludarabine conditioning, marrow transplant, and cyclophosphamide on days +3 and +4 were administered. V shed 7 bases and J shed 0 bases, with 6 bases lying between them. Germline V gene data show CDR1 as LNHDA and CDR2 as SQIVND (reference sequence). The CDR3 totals 12 residues. The receptor comes from a female patient aged 40 to 55 who received an allogeneic stem cell transplant from a related donor, was CMV-positive, and had no GVHD. The T cells may partly be graft donor cells. The material sequenced was CD8+ T cells sorted from PBMCs, taken about 1,900 days after a stem cell transplant with posttransplant cyclophosphamide. This chain connects TRBV19 to TRBJ1-1, with unresolved D. DNA of the CDR3: TGTGCCAGTAAGGCGGTGAACACTGAAGCTTTCTTT. Encoded protein: CASKAVNTEAFF.